This T cell receptor beta chain was retrieved from a study of T cells expressing NK-cell markers. On the study more broadly: Sorted CD3+CD56+NKG2C+, CD3+CD56+NKG2C- and CD3+CD56-NKG2C+ T cells provided the TCR beta repertoires. Study-wide results and limits: The same clonotypes also predominated in the CD3+CD56-NKG2C+ fraction of several donors.

In germline, CDR1 is LNHNV, CDR2 YYDKDF (reference sequence). This CDR3 is built from 19 residues. To note about this clonotype: Its antigen is currently unknown.

Using the 5' RACE reads, TCRdb records one entry per CDR3 protein without DNA. The repertoire table contains 500,000 or so distinct CDR3 sequences. The V call is TRBV15, the J call TRBJ2-2; TCRdb indicates TRBD2, and absent DNA this call remains unverified. The receptor was derived from a man younger than 35 in good health. Source material: blood T cells: a sorted CD56 or NKG2C T cell subset, CD4+ or CD8+ T cells, or bulk PBMC T cells (not recorded which). The CDR3 here is CATSRPESPGSHDTGELFF.